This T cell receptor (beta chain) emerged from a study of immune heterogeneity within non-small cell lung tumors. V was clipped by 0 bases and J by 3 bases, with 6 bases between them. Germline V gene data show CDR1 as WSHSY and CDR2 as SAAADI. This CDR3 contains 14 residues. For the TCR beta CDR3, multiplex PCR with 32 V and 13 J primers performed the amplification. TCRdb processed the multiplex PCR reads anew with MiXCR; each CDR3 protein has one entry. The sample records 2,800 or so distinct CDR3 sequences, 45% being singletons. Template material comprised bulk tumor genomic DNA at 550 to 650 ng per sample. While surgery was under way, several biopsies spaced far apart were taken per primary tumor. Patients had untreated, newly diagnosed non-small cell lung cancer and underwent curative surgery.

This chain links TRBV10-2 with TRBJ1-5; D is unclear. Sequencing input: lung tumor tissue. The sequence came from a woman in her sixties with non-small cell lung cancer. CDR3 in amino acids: CASSESGYNQPQHF. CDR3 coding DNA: TGCGCCAGCAGTGAGTCAGGGTACAATCAGCCCCAGCATTTT.